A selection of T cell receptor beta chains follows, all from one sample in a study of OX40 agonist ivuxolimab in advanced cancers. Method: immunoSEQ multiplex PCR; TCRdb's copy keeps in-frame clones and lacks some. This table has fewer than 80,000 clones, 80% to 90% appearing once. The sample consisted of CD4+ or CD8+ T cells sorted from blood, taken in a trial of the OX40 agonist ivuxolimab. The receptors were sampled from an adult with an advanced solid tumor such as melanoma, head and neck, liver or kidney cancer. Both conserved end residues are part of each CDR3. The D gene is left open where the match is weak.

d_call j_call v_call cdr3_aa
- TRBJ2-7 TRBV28 CASSKPGLPTYEQYF
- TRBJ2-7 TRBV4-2 CASSQAGGGSYEQYF
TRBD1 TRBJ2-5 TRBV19 CASSFRDRGRETQYF
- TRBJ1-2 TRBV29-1 CSVVRGYGYTF
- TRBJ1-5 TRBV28 CASGKWGGYSNQPQHF
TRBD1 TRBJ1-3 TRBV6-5 CASSYHATGAGNTIYF
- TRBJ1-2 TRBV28 CASSPWGGPHYGYTF
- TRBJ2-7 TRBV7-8 CASSLTGPGYEQYF
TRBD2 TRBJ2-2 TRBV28 CASTTGGIKTGELFF
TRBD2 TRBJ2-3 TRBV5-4 CASSLASGSTDTQYF
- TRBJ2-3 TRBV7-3 CASSSLGASTDTQYF
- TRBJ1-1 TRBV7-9 CASSFGGHTEAFF
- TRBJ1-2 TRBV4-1 CASSQSDSGYGYTF
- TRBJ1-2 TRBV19 CASRRGAGPSWDYTF
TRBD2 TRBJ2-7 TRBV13 CASSPPQVAGVAEQYF
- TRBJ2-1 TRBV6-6 CASSYSPEWEQFF
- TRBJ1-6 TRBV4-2 CASSQIGQAHSPLHF
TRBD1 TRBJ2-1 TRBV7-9 CASSSGTGGANEQFF
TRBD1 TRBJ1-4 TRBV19 CASVTGDYDEKLFF
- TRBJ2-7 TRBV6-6 CASSYRERGIYEQYF
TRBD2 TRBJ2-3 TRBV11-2 CASSLRTSGGTQYF
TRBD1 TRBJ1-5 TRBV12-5 CASGRGQGGNQPQHF
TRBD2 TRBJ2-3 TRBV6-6 CASSSGTRLTDTQYF